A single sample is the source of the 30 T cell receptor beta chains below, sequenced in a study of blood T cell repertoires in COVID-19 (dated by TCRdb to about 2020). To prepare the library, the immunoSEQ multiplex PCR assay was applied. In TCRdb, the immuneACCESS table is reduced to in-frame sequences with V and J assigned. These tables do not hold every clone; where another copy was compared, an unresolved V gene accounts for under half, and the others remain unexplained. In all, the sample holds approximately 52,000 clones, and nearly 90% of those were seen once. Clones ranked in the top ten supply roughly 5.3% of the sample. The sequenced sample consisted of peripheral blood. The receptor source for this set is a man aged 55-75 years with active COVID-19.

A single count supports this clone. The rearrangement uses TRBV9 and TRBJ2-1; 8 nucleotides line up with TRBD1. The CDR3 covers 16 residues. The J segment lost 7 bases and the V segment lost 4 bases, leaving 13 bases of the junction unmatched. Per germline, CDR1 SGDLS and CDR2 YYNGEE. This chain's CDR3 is CASSILTGAAQNEQFF. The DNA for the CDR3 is TGTGCCAGCAGCATTCTGACAGGGGCCGCCCAAAATGAGCAGTTCTTC.

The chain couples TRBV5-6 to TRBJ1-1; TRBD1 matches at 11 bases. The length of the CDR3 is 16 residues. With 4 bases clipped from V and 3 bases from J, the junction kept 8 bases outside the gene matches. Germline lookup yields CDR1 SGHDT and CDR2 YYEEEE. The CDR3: CASSTLGQGAYTEAFF. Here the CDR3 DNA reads TGTGCCAGCAGCACCCTAGGACAGGGGGCCTACACTGAAGCTTTCTTT. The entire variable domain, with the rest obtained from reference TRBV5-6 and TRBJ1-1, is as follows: DAGVTQSPTHLIKTRGQQVTLRCSPKSGHDTVSWYQQALGQGPQFIFQYYEEEERQRGNFPDRFSGHQFPNYSSELNVNALLLGDSALYLCASSTLGQGAYTEAFFGQGTRLTVV.

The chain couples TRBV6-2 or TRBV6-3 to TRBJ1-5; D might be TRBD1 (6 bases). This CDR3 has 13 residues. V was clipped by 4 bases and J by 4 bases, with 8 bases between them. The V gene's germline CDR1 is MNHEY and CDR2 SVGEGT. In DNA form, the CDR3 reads TGTGCCAGCAGTTCCAGGGGAAATCAGCCCCAGCATTTT. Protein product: CASSSRGNQPQHF.

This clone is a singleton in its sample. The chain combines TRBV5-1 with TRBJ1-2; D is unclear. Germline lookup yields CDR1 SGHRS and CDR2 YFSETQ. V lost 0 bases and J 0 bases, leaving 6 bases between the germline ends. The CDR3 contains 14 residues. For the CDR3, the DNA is TGCGCCAGCAGCTTGGATCCGGCTAACTATGGCTACACCTTC. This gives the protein CASSLDPANYGYTF.

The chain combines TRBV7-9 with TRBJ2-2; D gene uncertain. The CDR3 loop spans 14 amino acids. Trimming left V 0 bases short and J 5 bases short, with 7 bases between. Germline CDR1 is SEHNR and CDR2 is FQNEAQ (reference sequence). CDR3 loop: CASSLARRTGELFF. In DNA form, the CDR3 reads TGTGCCAGCAGCTTAGCGCGCCGGACCGGGGAGCTGTTTTTT.

The DNA of the CDR3 is TGTGCCAGCAGCTTGGGACAGGGGGTAATAGTCGAGCAGTACTTC. Encoded protein: CASSLGQGVIVEQYF. The V gene is TRBV5-5, the J gene TRBJ2-7; 9 nucleotides match TRBD1. Trimming removed 0 bases from V and 6 bases from J; junction bases left unmatched: 7. The V gene's germline CDR1 is SGHKS and CDR2 YYEKEE (reference sequence). The CDR3 sequence is 15 residues long.

The CDR3: CSARTGDIQYF. The CDR3 DNA sequence: TGCAGTGCTCGAACAGGGGACATTCAGTACTTC. V is TRBV20-1 and J is TRBJ2-4; the match to TRBD1 covers 7 bases. Germline loops: CDR1 DFQATT, CDR2 SNEGSKA (reference sequence). V trimming: 5 bases; J trimming: 8 bases; junction bases outside the gene matches: 3. The CDR3 has 11 residues.

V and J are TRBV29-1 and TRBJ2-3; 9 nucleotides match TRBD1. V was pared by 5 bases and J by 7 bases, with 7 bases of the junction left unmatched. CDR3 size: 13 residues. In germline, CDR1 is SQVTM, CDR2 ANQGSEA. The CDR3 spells CSVLTGGENTQYF. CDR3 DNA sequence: TGCAGCGTTTTGACAGGGGGGGAAAATACGCAGTATTTT.

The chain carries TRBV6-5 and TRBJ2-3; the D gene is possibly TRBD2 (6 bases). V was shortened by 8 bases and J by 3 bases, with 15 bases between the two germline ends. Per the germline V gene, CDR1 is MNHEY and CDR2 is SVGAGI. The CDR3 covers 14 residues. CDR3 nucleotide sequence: TGTGCCAGCCGTAGCGGTCAGGGTACAGATACGCAGTATTTT. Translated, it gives CASRSGQGTDTQYF.

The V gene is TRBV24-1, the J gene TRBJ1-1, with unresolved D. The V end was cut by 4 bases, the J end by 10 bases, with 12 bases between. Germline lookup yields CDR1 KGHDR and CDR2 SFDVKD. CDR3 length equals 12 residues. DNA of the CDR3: TGTGCCACCAGTGACCCAGGTGACGGAGCTTTCTTT. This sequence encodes CATSDPGDGAFF.

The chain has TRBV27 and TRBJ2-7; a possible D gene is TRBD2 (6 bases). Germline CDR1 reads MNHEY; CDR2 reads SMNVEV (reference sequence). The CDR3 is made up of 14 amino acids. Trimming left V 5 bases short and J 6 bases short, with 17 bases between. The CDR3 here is CASSPLAETLEQYF. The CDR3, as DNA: TGTGCCAGCAGTCCCTTAGCGGAGACTCTCGAGCAGTACTTC.

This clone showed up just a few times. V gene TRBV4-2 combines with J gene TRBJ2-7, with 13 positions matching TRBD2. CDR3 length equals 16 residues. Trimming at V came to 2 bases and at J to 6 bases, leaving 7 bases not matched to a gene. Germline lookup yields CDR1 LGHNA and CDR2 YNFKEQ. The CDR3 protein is CASSQSKTSGRVEQYF. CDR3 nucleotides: TGTGCCAGCAGCCAATCGAAAACTAGCGGGAGGGTCGAGCAGTACTTC.

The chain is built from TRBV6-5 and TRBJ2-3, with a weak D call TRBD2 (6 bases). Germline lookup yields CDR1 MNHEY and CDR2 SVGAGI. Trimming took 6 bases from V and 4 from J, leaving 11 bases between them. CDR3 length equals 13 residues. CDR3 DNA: TGTGCCAGCAGCAGACTAGAGGCAGATACGCAGTATTTT. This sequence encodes CASSRLEADTQYF.

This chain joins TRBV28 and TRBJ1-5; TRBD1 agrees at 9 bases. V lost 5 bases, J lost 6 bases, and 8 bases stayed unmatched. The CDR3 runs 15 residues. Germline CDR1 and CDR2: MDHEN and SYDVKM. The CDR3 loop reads CASSPIQGASQPQHF. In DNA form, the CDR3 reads TGTGCCAGCAGTCCAATACAGGGGGCGAGTCAGCCCCAGCATTTT.

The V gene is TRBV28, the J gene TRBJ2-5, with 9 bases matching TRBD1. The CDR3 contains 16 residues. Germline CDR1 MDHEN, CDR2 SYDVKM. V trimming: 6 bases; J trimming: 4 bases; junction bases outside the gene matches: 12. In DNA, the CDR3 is TGTGCCAGCAGGACTCTAAACACAGGGGGCTTAGAGACCCAGTACTTC. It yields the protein CASRTLNTGGLETQYF.

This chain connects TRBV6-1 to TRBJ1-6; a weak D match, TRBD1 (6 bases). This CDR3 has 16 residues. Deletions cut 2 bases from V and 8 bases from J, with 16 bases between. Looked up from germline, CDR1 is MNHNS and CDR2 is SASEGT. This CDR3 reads CASSEFRGRIDSPLHF. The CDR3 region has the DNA TGTGCCAGCAGTGAATTCAGGGGACGTATTGATTCACCCCTCCACTTT.

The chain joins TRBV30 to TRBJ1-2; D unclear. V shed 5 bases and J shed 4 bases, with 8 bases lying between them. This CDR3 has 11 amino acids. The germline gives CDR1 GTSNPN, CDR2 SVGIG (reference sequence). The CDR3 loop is CAWSRLYGYTF. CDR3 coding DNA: TGTGCCTGGTCGCGGCTCTATGGCTACACCTTC.

The CDR3: CATSPVPGQGGRDTQYF. The CDR3 bases are TGTGCCACCAGCCCAGTTCCCGGACAGGGAGGGAGGGATACGCAGTATTTT. V gene TRBV15 combines with J gene TRBJ2-3, with D tentatively TRBD1 (8 bases). This CDR3 has 17 amino acids. Germline CDR1 reads LNHNV; CDR2 reads YYDKDF (reference sequence). V lost 5 bases to trimming and J lost 6 bases, with 24 bases between them.

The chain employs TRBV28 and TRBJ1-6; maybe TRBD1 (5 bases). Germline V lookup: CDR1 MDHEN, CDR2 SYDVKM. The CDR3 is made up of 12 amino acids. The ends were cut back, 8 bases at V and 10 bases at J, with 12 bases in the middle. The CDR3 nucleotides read TGTGCCAGCTTCCAGGGTAAATCACCCCTCCACTTT. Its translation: CASFQGKSPLHF.

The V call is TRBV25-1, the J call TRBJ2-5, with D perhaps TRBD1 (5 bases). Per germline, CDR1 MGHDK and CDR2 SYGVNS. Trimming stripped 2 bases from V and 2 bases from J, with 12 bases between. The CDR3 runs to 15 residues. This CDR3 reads CASSEVQVFQETQYF. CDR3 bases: TGTGCCAGCAGTGAAGTACAGGTTTTTCAAGAGACCCAGTACTTC.

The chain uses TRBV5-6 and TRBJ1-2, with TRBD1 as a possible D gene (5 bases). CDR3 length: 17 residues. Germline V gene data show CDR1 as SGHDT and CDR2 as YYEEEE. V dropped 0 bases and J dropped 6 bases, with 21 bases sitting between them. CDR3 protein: CASSLAQGRLPSHGYTF. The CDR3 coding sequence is TGTGCCAGCAGCTTGGCGCAGGGCCGCCTCCCTTCCCATGGCTACACCTTC.

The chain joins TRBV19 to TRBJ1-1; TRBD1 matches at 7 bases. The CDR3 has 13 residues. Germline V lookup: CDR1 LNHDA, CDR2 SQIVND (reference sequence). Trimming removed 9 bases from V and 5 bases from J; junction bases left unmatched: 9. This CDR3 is CASEDRTGTEAFF. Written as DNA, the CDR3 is TGTGCCAGCGAGGACAGGACGGGAACTGAAGCTTTCTTT.

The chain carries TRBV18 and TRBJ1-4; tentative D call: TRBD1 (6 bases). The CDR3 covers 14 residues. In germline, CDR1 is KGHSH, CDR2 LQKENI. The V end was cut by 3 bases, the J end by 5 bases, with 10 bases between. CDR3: CASSPGAENEKLFF. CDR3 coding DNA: TGTGCCAGCTCACCGGGGGCGGAAAATGAAAAACTGTTTTTT.

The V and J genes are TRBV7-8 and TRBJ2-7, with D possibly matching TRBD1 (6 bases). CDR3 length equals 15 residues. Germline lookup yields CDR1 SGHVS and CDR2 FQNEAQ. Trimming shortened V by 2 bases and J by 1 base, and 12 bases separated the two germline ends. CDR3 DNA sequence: TGTGCCAGCAGCTTAAAGACAGGAGATTCCTACGAGCAGTACTTC. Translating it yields CASSLKTGDSYEQYF.

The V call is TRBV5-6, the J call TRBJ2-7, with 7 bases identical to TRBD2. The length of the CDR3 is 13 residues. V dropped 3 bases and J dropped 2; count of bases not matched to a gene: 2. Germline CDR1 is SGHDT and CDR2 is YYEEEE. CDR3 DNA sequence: TGTGCCAGCAGCTCTAGCGGAACCTACGAGCAGTACTTC. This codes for CASSSSGTYEQYF.

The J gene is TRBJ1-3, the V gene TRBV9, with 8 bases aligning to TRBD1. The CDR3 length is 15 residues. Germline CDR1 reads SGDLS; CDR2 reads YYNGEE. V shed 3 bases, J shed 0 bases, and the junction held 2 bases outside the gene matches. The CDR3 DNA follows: TGTGCCAGCAGCGCGGGACAGGCCTCTGGAAACACCATATATTTT. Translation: CASSAGQASGNTIYF.

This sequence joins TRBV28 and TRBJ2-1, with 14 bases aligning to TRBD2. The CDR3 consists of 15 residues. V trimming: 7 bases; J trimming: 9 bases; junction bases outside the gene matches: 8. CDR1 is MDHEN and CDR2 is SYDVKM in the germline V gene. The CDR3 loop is CASKTGTSGRGEQFF. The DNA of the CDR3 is TGTGCCAGCAAAACCGGGACTAGCGGGAGAGGTGAGCAGTTCTTC. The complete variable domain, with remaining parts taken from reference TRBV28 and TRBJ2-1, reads DVKVTQSSRYLVKRTGEKVFLECVQDMDHENMFWYRQDPGLGLRLIYFSYDVKMKEKGDIPEGYSVSREKKERFSLILESASTNQTSMYLCASKTGTSGRGEQFFGPGTRLTVL.

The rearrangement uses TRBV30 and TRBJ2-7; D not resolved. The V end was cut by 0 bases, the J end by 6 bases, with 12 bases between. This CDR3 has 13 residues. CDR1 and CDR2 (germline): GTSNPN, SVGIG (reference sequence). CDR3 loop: CAWSVPPGREQYF. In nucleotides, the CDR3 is TGTGCCTGGAGTGTGCCTCCAGGTCGCGAGCAGTACTTC.

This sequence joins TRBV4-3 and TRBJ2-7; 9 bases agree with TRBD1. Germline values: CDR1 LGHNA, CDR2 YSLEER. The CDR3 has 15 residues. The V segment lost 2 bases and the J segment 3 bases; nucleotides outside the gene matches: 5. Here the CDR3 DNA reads TGCGCCAGCAGCCAAAAACAGGGGGCCGACTACGAGCAGTACTTC. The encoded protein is CASSQKQGADYEQYF.

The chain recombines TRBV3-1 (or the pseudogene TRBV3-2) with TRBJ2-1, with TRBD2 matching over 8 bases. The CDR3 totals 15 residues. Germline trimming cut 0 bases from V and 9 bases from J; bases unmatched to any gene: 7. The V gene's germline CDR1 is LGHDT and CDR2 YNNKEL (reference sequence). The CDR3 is CASSQDYGGRPEQFF. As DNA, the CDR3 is TGTGCCAGCAGCCAAGATTACGGCGGGAGGCCTGAGCAGTTCTTC.